The following is a T cell receptor (beta chain) sequence with its context. This sample was included in a study of blood T cell repertoires in COVID-19. Study background: Material from acute and convalescent COVID-19 was sourced from the United States, Italy and Spain. The analysed material was cDNA or gDNA that came from T cells, B-cell-depleted T cells, or PBMCs.

J lost 3 bases, V lost 1 base, and 8 bases had no gene match. The germline V gene has CDR1 GTSNPN and CDR2 SVGIG (reference sequence). CDR3 length: 15 amino acids. In the original analysis: Estimated nucleated cell counts came from reference gene primer amplification. Sequencing used immunoSEQ multiplex PCR; TCRdb keeps in-frame clones, though not all of them. V, J and clone size derive from that table, while D and trimming were established from the DNA sequence. The sample carries around 320,000 clones, around 85% recorded once. The material sequenced was peripheral blood. This sequence joins TRBV30 and TRBJ1-1; 7 positions agree with TRBD1. This receptor was taken from a human donor in a cohort sampled during active COVID-19. The CDR3 DNA is TGTGCCTGGAGTGCCCCCAATCAGGGGGACACTGAAGCTTTCTTT. Translation gives CAWSAPNQGDTEAFF.